This T cell receptor (beta chain) was sequenced during a study of naive and memory T cell subsets. Study-wide findings and caveats: Tuberculin site TCR excess was interpreted as type IV hypersensitivity infiltration.

The treatment was: skin biopsy from PPD injection site in Mantoux-positive individual. An oligonucleotide containing a UMI was ligated to the 3' end of TCR cDNA. Tuberculin skin test biopsies were taken where PPD was injected in Mantoux-positive people. Ligated cDNA underwent four rounds of PCR with nested alpha and beta constant region primers and SP2. Reverse transcription of blood and skin TCR RNA was primed at alpha and beta constant regions. TCRdb itself ran the UMI-ligation and nested PCR reads through MiXCR, one entry per CDR3 protein. The repertoire consists of more than 13,000 distinct CDR3 sequences, with more than 4.5% occurring once and the leading ten covering 7.5% to 9.5%. The V segment lost 4 bases and the J segment 7 bases; nucleotides outside the gene matches: 3. CDR3 length: 14 amino acids. This clonotype was recorded at least ten times. What it binds is not known.

The clonotype was recovered from an adult in good health. The starting material was skin, obtained from a tuberculin skin test site. The genes are TRBV12-3 or TRBV12-4 and TRBJ1-6; the match to TRBD1 covers 8 bases. The CDR3 loop reads CASSYDRGNSPLHF. The CDR3 nucleotides read TGTGCCAGCAGTTACGACAGGGGCAATTCACCCCTCCACTTT.